The 9 T cell receptor beta chains given below trace back to one sample, sequenced in a study of spatial heterogeneity in lung cancer. Time point reported: sample taken at primary tumor resection. One entry per CDR3 protein results from TCRdb running MiXCR on the 5' RACE reads. This sample has under 30,000 distinct CDR3 sequences, with about 4.7% found just once. Source: PBMCs, taken at surgery. Receptors were obtained from a male donor with early-stage non-small cell lung cancer.

This clonotype was detected ten times or more. V is TRBV6-2 or TRBV6-3 and J is TRBJ2-7; 7 bases align to TRBD2. CDR1 MNHEY and CDR2 SVGEGT come from the germline V gene. Unmatched junction bases numbered 2, after V lost 7 bases and J lost 2 bases. The CDR3 runs to 12 residues. Here the CDR3 DNA reads TGTGCCAGCAAGCGGGAACCCTACGAGCAGTACTTC. This encodes CASKREPYEQYF.

This clonotype has a count of ten or more. The CDR3 DNA follows: TGTGCCAGCAGTTTTAGCGGGAGAGGTGAGACCCAGTACTTC. Amino acids: CASSFSGRGETQYF. The chain couples TRBV28 to TRBJ2-5; TRBD2 matches 9 bases. CDR1 and CDR2 (germline): MDHEN, SYDVKM. Germline trimming cut 3 bases from V and 5 bases from J; bases unmatched to any gene: 4. The CDR3 is 14 residues long.

This clonotype was seen a handful of times. The chain has TRBV12-3 or TRBV12-4 and TRBJ2-7; D is unresolved. This CDR3 is built from 12 residues. Trimming stripped 2 bases from V and 3 bases from J, with 5 bases between. CDR3 bases: TGTGCCAGCAGTTTACCAGGCTACGAGCAGTACTTC. It yields the protein CASSLPGYEQYF.

This clonotype came up a few times. The chain links TRBV27 to TRBJ2-3, with a possible D match to TRBD1 (6 bases). CDR1 is MNHEY, CDR2 SMNVEV, per germline (reference sequence). The length of the CDR3 is 14 residues. V lost 4 bases to trimming and J lost 5 bases, with 13 bases between them. This CDR3 reads CASSSLRGRDTQYF. The CDR3 DNA follows: TGTGCCAGCAGTTCACTAAGGGGGAGAGATACGCAGTATTTT.

In this sample, this clonotype turned up many times. In DNA, the CDR3 is TGTGCCAGCAGTGAGCGGGACAGGGCCTCCTATGGCTACACCTTC. As protein: CASSERDRASYGYTF. The J gene is TRBJ1-2, the V gene TRBV6-1; 9 bases map to TRBD1. This CDR3 has 15 residues. From germline, CDR1 is MNHNS and CDR2 SASEGT. V dropped 3 bases and J dropped 4; count of bases not matched to a gene: 6.

This clonotype was observed many times. The V call is TRBV4-1, the J call TRBJ2-7, with D maybe TRBD1 (5 bases). Germline V CDR1 and CDR2: MGHRA, YSYEKL. The CDR3 totals 16 residues. V was trimmed by 0 bases and J by 1 base, leaving 13 bases between them. CDR3 in DNA: TGCGCCAGCAGCCAAGAAGTAGGGGTCCCTTCCTACGAGCAGTACTTC. As protein: CASSQEVGVPSYEQYF.

This clonotype has a count of ten or more. This chain joins TRBV7-2 and TRBJ2-7; TRBD1 agrees at 7 bases. The CDR3 has 16 amino acids. Germline CDR1 and CDR2: SGHTA and FQGNSA. With V trimmed by 0 bases and J by 5 bases, 10 bases remained unmatched. For the CDR3, the DNA is TGTGCCAGCAGCTTAGCACAGGGGAATCAGGGGGACGAGCAGTACTTC. Translating gives CASSLAQGNQGDEQYF.

This clonotype was counted many times. The chain combines TRBV5-1 with TRBJ1-1; D not certain. V gave up 0 bases and J gave up 2 bases, with 5 bases separating them. Germline V CDR1 and CDR2: SGHRS, YFSETQ. The CDR3 extends over 13 amino acids. Here the CDR3 reads CASSLARNTEAFF. The DNA of the CDR3 is TGCGCCAGCAGCTTGGCCCGTAACACTGAAGCTTTCTTT.

Ten or more counts support this clonotype. The V call is TRBV6-1, the J call TRBJ2-7, with a possible D match to TRBD2 (6 bases). The CDR3 contains 11 residues. Germline CDR1 and CDR2: MNHNS and SASEGT. Trimming cost V 2 bases and J 9 bases, with 8 bases left between them. CDR3 region: CASSERGRQYF. The CDR3 DNA reads as TGTGCCAGCAGTGAACGGGGGAGGCAGTACTTC.